This T cell receptor beta chain was captured by sequencing in a study of T cells in Graves' hyperthyroidism and ophthalmopathy. Study-level points and caveats: Median prediction lead before ophthalmopathy onset was 6 to 8 months with the model. Within blood appeared most thyroid clonotypes that had expanded above 0.001.

The germline V gene has CDR1 SGHRS and CDR2 YFSETQ. V shed 5 bases, J shed 2 bases, and the junction held 10 bases outside the gene matches. This CDR3 contains 15 residues. What was amplified from RNA transcripts were TCR beta CDR3 regions. The TCR CDR3 was amplified in a first-round RT-PCR using the HTBI primer set. One entry per CDR3 protein results from TCRdb running MiXCR on the multiplex PCR reads. The sample contains hundreds of thousands of distinct CDR3 sequences, approximately 14% of which appear only once. This clonotype has just a few counts. Its antigen is still unknown. This chain joins TRBV5-1 and TRBJ2-7; 7 bases are shared with TRBD1. The sequence was collected from a woman aged 40 to 50 with Graves' ophthalmopathy. Input material: blood. CDR3 DNA sequence: TGCGCCAGCAGGGTTATCTGGACAGGAACCTACGAGCAGTACTTC. Translating it yields CASRVIWTGTYEQYF.